The clone carrying this T cell receptor beta chain was counted between two and nine times. Its antigen is not identified. This sample was included in a study of T-cell memory formation after mild COVID-19. Study-level findings and limits: Mainly in CM and EM were contracting CD4+ clones; CD8+ were in EMRA.

Constant-segment-primed 5'RACE gave TCR alpha and TCR beta cDNA libraries with sample barcodes and UMIs. MiXCR, run by TCRdb on the 5' RACE reads, gives a single entry per CDR3 protein. The sample contains fewer than 700,000 distinct CDR3 sequences, more than 15% of which appear only once. V lost 1 base and J lost 7; bases outside the gene matches: 6. The CDR3 runs 15 residues. CDR1 MDHEN and CDR2 SYDVKM come from the germline V gene. The chain carries TRBV28 and TRBJ2-1, with 8 bases matching TRBD2. This receptor was taken from an adult woman who had mild COVID-19 (a few samples of this study predate the infection). Cell type and time point are not known. Sequenced sample: PBMCs or a T cell subset sorted from them (not recorded which). DNA of the CDR3: TGTGCCAGCAGTTTATCACGGGGGGGCCTGAATGAGCAGTTCTTC. Encoded protein: CASSLSRGGLNEQFF.